This T cell receptor beta chain was recovered during a study of blood T cells in healthy people across ages. General study points: Naive T cell percentage strongly correlated with TCR beta diversity.

Germline CDR1 is SGDLS and CDR2 is YYNGEE. The CDR3 has 14 amino acids. A second PCR of 7 to 11 cycles used a sample-barcoded 5' primer and a J-beta primer mix. A single record per CDR3 protein comes from TCRdb applying MiXCR to the 5' RACE reads. Among approximately 900,000 distinct CDR3 sequences listed, roughly 28% were seen once. Every sample had a minimum of 7 million PBMCs isolated. Of note for this clonotype: What it binds is unknown.

The data also belong to a second study, concerning T cells of mothers and their children. This second study notes: Input to cDNA synthesis comprised all extracted RNA, at a ratio of around 1.5 ug per 15 ul.

The TCR originated in a woman aged 40 to 50 in good health. The specimen sequenced was blood. The chain couples TRBV9 to TRBJ1-2, with 7 bases aligning to TRBD1. Written as DNA, the CDR3 is TGTGCTCCCCACGCCAGGGGGGACGGCTATGGCTACACCTTC. Encoded protein: CAPHARGDGYGYTF.